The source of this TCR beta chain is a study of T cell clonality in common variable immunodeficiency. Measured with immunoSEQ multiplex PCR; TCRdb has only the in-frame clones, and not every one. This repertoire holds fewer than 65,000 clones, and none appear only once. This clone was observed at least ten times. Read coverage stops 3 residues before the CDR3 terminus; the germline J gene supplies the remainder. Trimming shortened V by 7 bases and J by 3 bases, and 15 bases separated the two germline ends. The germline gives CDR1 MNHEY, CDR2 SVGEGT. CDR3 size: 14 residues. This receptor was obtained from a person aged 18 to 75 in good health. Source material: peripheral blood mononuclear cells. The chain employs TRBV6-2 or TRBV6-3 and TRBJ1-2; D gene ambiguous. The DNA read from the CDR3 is TGTGCCAGCAAATTTCCCAGCGGGTACTATGGC. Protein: CASKFPSGYYG. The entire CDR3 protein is CASKFPSGYYGYTF.